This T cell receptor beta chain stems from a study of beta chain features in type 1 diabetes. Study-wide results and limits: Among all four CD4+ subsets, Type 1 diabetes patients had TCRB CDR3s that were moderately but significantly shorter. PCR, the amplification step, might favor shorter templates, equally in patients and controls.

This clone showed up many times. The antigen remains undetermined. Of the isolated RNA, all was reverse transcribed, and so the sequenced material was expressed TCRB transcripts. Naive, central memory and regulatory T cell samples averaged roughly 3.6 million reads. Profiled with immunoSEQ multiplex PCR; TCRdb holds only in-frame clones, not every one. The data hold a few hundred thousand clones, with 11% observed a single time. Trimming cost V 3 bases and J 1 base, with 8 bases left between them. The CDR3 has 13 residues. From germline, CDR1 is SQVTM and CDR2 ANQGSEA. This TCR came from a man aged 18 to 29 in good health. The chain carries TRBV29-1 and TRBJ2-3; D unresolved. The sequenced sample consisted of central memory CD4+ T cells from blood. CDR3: CSVDRQGTDTQYF. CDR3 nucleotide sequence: TGCAGCGTTGACAGACAAGGCACAGATACGCAGTATTTT.